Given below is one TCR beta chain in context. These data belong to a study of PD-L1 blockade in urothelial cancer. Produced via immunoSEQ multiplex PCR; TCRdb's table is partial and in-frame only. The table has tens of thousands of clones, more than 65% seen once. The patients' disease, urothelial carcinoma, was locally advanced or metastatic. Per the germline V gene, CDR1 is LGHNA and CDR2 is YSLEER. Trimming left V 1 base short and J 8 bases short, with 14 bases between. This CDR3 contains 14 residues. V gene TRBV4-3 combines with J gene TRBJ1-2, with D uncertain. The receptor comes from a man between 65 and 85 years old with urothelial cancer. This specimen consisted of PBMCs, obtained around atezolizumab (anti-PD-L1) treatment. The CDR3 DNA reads TGCGCCAGCAGCCAAGCATCGGGAGGGAAAGGCTACACCTTC. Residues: CASSQASGGKGYTF.